A selection of T cell receptor beta chains follows, all from one sample in a study of T cell repertoires in cytomegalovirus infection. TCRdb itself ran the reads through MiXCR, one entry per CDR3 protein. The sample includes about 920,000 distinct CDR3 sequences, 31% of them seen just once. These receptors have no known antigen. The sequenced sample was cultured CD8+ T cells from PBMCs, obtained from culture after CMV antigen stimulation. The receptors originated from a human donor in good health (CMV status not recorded). Some clones in this sample may be carry-over from other donors' samples. CDR3s leave out the opening cysteine and the closing phenylalanine or tryptophan. Each record gives: J gene, clone size, V gene, CDR3 protein. Clone size, where shown, is once, few, many, or a class for clones that have expanded.

TRBJ1-1 | once | TRBV29-1 | SVKTVSAEAF
TRBJ1-2 | few | TRBV12-3/TRBV12-4 | ASSPQGNDYGYT
TRBJ1-2 | - | TRBV2 | ASSGGTGEVNYGYT
TRBJ1-1 | - | TRBV29-1 | SAGTGGYEAF
TRBJ2-4 | few | TRBV15 | ATSSTSGGVKNIQY
TRBJ2-5 | few | TRBV20-1 | SARDYRGRETQY
TRBJ1-5 | - | TRBV13 | ASSSGIGQPQH
TRBJ2-1 | many | TRBV7-2 | ASSLGPGGHNEQF
TRBJ2-5 | - | TRBV5-1 | ASSVVRGETQY
TRBJ2-2 | - | TRBV5-5 | ASSRDRGLNTGELF
TRBJ1-1 | - | TRBV5-1 | ASSFRKAGIDTEAF
TRBJ1-1 | few | TRBV7-9 | ASSSLGQGTEAF
TRBJ2-1 | - | TRBV5-1 | ASSLDSSGGSYNEQF
TRBJ1-6 | few | TRBV6-1 | ASSEGRTRSSYNSPLH
TRBJ2-2 | - | TRBV7-6 | ASSPYGNTGELF
TRBJ2-5 | - | TRBV7-6 | ASSLKTHGETQY
TRBJ1-3 | many | TRBV7-2 | ASSSVGVGNTIY
TRBJ1-5 | - | TRBV4-1 | ASSLMDRAGQPQH
TRBJ2-4 | - | TRBV27 | ASTRGVGNIQY
TRBJ1-1 | few | TRBV27 | ASSLAASLNTEAF
TRBJ2-3 | few | TRBV7-2 | ASSFPGDGGDTDTQY
TRBJ2-3 | many | TRBV7-2 | ASSFAGLVVDTQY
TRBJ1-3 | many | TRBV7-2 | ASSFWAGAGNTIY
TRBJ1-4 | - | TRBV27 | ASSSMPGQINEKLF
TRBJ2-2 | few | TRBV7-9 | ASSSNSGANTGELF
TRBJ1-4 | many | TRBV2 | ASSEAQILREKLF
TRBJ1-2 | many | TRBV7-3 | ASSSTENYGYT
TRBJ1-2 | - | TRBV29-1 | SVVGETGANYGYT
TRBJ1-4 | few | TRBV7-9 | ASSLATETGTGYSEKLF
TRBJ1-1 | - | TRBV29-1 | SVEREGWPEAF
TRBJ1-1 | few | TRBV11-2 | ATYGVGEAF
TRBJ2-3 | few | TRBV6-6 | ASSPSTSGTDTQY
TRBJ2-1 | - | TRBV7-6 | ANSPRTGVHNEQF
TRBJ1-2 | - | TRBV9 | ASSSPRDMPTTNYGYT
TRBJ2-2 | - | TRBV2 | ASSGFGQGSTGELF
TRBJ2-1 | few | TRBV24-1 | ATSDPRAATGQF
TRBJ1-1 | - | TRBV19 | ASSILPGANTEAF
TRBJ2-3 | - | TRBV27 | ANNRVGSTDTQY
TRBJ1-2 | few | TRBV7-9 | ASSATSDRPGYT
TRBJ1-5 | - | TRBV27 | ASSLGIGQPQH
TRBJ1-5 | - | TRBV4-1 | ASSQVPGPAQPQH
TRBJ1-1 | - | TRBV27 | ASSVWSGTNTEAF
TRBJ2-6 | few | TRBV5-4 | ASVTPGRGSGANVLT
TRBJ1-2 | - | TRBV27 | ASSGDPSSYGYT
TRBJ2-1 | - | TRBV15 | ATSLRLAGNEQF
TRBJ2-1 | - | TRBV12-3/TRBV12-4 | ASSLLVDEQF
TRBJ1-5 | few | TRBV27 | SIAQGANQPQH
TRBJ2-3 | few | TRBV5-1 | ASSSTGALGGDTQY